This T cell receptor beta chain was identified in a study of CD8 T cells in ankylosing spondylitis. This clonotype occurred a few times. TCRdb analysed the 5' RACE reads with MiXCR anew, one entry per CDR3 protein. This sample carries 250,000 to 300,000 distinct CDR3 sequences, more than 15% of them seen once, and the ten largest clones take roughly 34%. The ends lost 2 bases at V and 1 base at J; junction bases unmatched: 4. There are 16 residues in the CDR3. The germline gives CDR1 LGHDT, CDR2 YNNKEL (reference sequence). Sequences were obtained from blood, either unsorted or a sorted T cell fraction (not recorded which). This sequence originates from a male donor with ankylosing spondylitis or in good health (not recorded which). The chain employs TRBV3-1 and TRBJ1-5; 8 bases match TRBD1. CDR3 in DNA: TGTGCCAGCAGCCAATCGGGACAGGTGAGCAATCAGCCCCAGCATTTT. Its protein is CASSQSGQVSNQPQHF.